This T cell receptor beta chain was found in a study of blood T cell repertoires in COVID-19. The table came from immunoSEQ multiplex PCR; TCRdb's copy has only in-frame clones and leaves some out. The sample contains roughly 240,000 clones, 70% to 90% of which appear only once. CDR3 length: 15 amino acids. The ends were cut back, 3 bases at V and 1 base at J, with 10 bases in the middle. In germline, CDR1 is MGHRA, CDR2 YSYEKL. This sequence originates from a man between 18 and 29 years old with active or convalescent COVID-19. Sample: peripheral blood. The chain has TRBV4-1 and TRBJ2-1; D gene unclear. CDR3 coding DNA: TGCGCCAGCAGCCATTCGAGCGATTCCTACAATGAGCAGTTCTTC. Translation gives CASSHSSDSYNEQFF.